This T cell receptor beta chain was identified during a study of cytomegalovirus exposure and HLA in healthy donors. CDR1 and CDR2 from the germline V gene are SEHNR and FQNEAQ (reference sequence). With 4 bases removed from V and 1 base from J, the gap between germline ends came to 7 bases. The CDR3 loop spans 13 amino acids. Whole-study findings and limits: Associated with cytomegalovirus, according to the listing, were approximately 160 TCR beta chains. Cytomegalovirus status was reportedly diagnosed by the classifier with high specificity and sensitivity. Generally TCR sequences proved uncommon, though certain public TCRs appeared in numerous donors.

Sequenced by immunoSEQ multiplex PCR; TCRdb stores in-frame clones only, minus some. Among about 170,000 clones listed, 86% were seen once. Worth noting for this clone: What it recognizes is unknown.

The chain uses TRBV7-9 and TRBJ1-1, with D tentatively TRBD1 (6 bases). The clonotype originates from a woman between 18 and 30 years old in good health and CMV-seronegative. The sample consisted of PBMCs. The CDR3 DNA follows: TGTGCCAGCAGCTGGGGACAGAACACTGAAGCTTTCTTT. Residues: CASSWGQNTEAFF.